Below are 12 T cell receptor beta chains sequenced from a single sample in a study of cytomegalovirus exposure and HLA in healthy donors. PCR was performed using 60 Vbeta and 13 Jbeta primers. The repertoire was sequenced with immunoSEQ multiplex PCR; TCRdb's copy has only in-frame clones and lacks some. This table has 100,000 or so clones, around 64% appearing once. Sequenced: PBMCs. The source of these receptors is a man under 40 in good health and CMV-seronegative.

The V gene is TRBV7-8, the J gene TRBJ2-7, with D possibly being TRBD1 (5 bases). The CDR3 has 16 residues. V was shortened by 6 bases and J by 3 bases, with 21 bases between the two germline ends. CDR1 is SGHVS, CDR2 FQNEAQ, per germline. The CDR3 reads CASRPSFRDSYYEQYF. Written as DNA, the CDR3 is TGTGCCAGCAGGCCCTCCTTCAGGGATTCGTACTACGAGCAGTACTTC.

This clone was picked up a small number of times. The chain has TRBV6-1 and TRBJ1-6; 7 nucleotides agree with TRBD1. The germline gives CDR1 MNHNS, CDR2 SASEGT. The CDR3 contains 14 residues. V shed 4 bases and J 4 bases; nucleotides not matched to a gene: 1. CDR3 DNA sequence: TGTGCCAGCAGTGCGGGACAGTATAATTCACCCCTCCACTTT. It yields the protein CASSAGQYNSPLHF.

The chain has TRBV7-2 and TRBJ2-7; TRBD2 is a possible D gene (6 bases). The V and J ends lost 5 bases and 3 bases respectively, with 20 bases between them. The length of the CDR3 is 16 residues. Germline CDR1 SGHTA, CDR2 FQGNSA. CDR3 region: CASSPVRVAGHYEQYF. The CDR3, as DNA: TGTGCCAGCAGCCCCGTGAGGGTGGCGGGGCACTACGAGCAGTACTTC. Supplemented by reference TRBV7-2 and TRBJ2-7, the full variable domain reads GAGVSQSPSNKVTEKGKDVELRCDPISGHTALYWYRQSLGQGLEFLIYFQGNSAPDKSGLPSDRFSAERTGGSVSTLTIQRTQQEDSAVYLCASSPVRVAGHYEQYFGPGTRLTVT.

The genes are TRBV5-6 and TRBJ2-7; the D gene is possibly TRBD1 (6 bases). The CDR3 has 13 residues. V lost 2 bases and J lost 5, with 11 bases in between. Germline CDR1 SGHDT, CDR2 YYEEEE. The CDR3, as DNA: TGTGCCAGCAGCTTTACAGGGAGCCACGAGCAGTACTTC. The encoded protein is CASSFTGSHEQYF.

This clone was observed a handful of times. The chain employs TRBV6-5 and TRBJ2-7, with D possibly TRBD1 on 6 matching bases. Deletions cut 6 bases from V and 1 base from J, with 16 bases between. The germline V gene has CDR1 MNHEY and CDR2 SVGAGI. The CDR3 is made up of 15 amino acids. CDR3 protein: CASSPYLQGSYEQYF. The DNA for the CDR3 is TGTGCCAGCAGCCCCTATTTACAGGGATCCTACGAGCAGTACTTC.

The chain joins TRBV5-1 to TRBJ2-7; 9 nucleotides agree with TRBD1. This CDR3 comprises 14 residues. Per germline, CDR1 SGHRS and CDR2 YFSETQ. V trimming: 4 bases; J trimming: 5 bases; junction bases outside the gene matches: 7. The CDR3 bases are TGCGCCAGCAGCACGGGACAGGGTTTAGACGAGCAGTACTTC. Residues: CASSTGQGLDEQYF.

This clone occurred a few times. CDR3 loop: CASSARDSLYEQYF. CDR3 nucleotide sequence: TGTGCCAGCAGTGCCCGGGACAGCCTCTACGAGCAGTACTTC. The gene calls are TRBV6-1 and TRBJ2-7; TRBD1 matches 7 bases. CDR1 is MNHNS, CDR2 SASEGT, per germline. The V segment lost 4 bases and the J segment 3 bases; nucleotides outside the gene matches: 6. This CDR3 has 14 amino acids.

As concerns this clone: Different DNA sequences within this sample yield the same CDR3. This rearrangement joins TRBV27 to TRBJ1-1; the D gene is possibly TRBD1 (5 bases). Deletions cut 5 bases from V and 0 bases from J, with 13 bases between. From germline, CDR1 is MNHEY and CDR2 SMNVEV (reference sequence). This CDR3 is built from 15 residues. As DNA, the CDR3 is TGTGCCAGCAGTCCCCTTCCAGGGATGAACACTGAAGCTTTCTTT. Translating gives CASSPLPGMNTEAFF.

The chain combines TRBV30 with TRBJ2-1; possible D gene TRBD1, 6 bases. The CDR3 covers 14 residues. The germline V gene has CDR1 GTSNPN and CDR2 SVGIG (reference sequence). The V end was cut by 6 bases, the J end by 9 bases, with 21 bases between. CDR3 DNA: TGTGCCTGCCCAACCCCAGGGGTGGGTAGTGAGCAGTTCTTC. Its translation: CACPTPGVGSEQFF.

This clone was counted between two and nine times. The gene calls are TRBV18 and TRBJ1-1, with 7 bases lining up with TRBD1. The V and J ends lost 6 bases and 5 bases, in that order; junction bases with no gene match: 15. There are 16 residues in the CDR3. In germline, CDR1 is KGHSH, CDR2 LQKENI. The CDR3 bases are TGTGCCAGCTCTCTACTAAGGACAGGAGAGGATACTGAAGCTTTCTTT. This sequence encodes CASSLLRTGEDTEAFF.

The chain has TRBV14 and TRBJ2-5, with TRBD1 matching over 7 bases. This CDR3 spans 16 amino acids. CDR1 and CDR2 from the germline V gene are SGHDN and FVKESK. V shed 1 base, J shed 2 bases, and the junction held 7 bases outside the gene matches. Written as DNA, the CDR3 is TGTGCCAGCAGCCAAGGATTTGGGACAGCTCAAGAGACCCAGTACTTC. It codes for CASSQGFGTAQETQYF.

This chain connects TRBV19 to TRBJ1-2; possible D gene TRBD1, 6 bases. The ends were cut back, 7 bases at V and 5 bases at J, with 26 bases in the middle. The CDR3 covers 17 residues. Per germline, CDR1 LNHDA and CDR2 SQIVND (reference sequence). The CDR3 bases are TGTGCCAGTACCAGGGGCCTCCGGACAGAACAGTTTTATGGCTACACCTTC. This encodes CASTRGLRTEQFYGYTF.